This T cell receptor beta chain was found in a study of blood T cell repertoires in COVID-19. For the study at large: In each case, the material was cDNA or gDNA derived from T cells, B-cell-depleted T cells, or PBMCs.

This CDR3 has 13 amino acids. Trimming stripped 4 bases from V and 2 bases from J, with 7 bases between. Germline loops: CDR1 MNHGY, CDR2 SVAAGI. Profiled with immunoSEQ multiplex PCR; TCRdb holds only in-frame clones, not every one. The sample records about 120,000 clones, around four fifths being singletons. This clone has only one observation. The V and J genes are TRBV6-9 and TRBJ2-3; D remains unclear. The sequencing input was peripheral blood. The TCR originated in a man aged 25 to 45 with acute or convalescent COVID-19. The CDR3 here is CASSSSPTDTQYF. CDR3 in DNA: TGTGCCAGCAGTTCGAGCCCCACAGATACGCAGTATTTT.